This T cell receptor beta chain originates from a study of T cell therapy after organ transplantation. About the study: Long-term post-therapy blood was drawn 20 to 29 weeks after therapy ended. Whole-study results and caveats: In nonresponders, large pretherapy expansions changed minimally after therapy. Concurrent antirejection and antiviral drugs remain unassessed confounders. Pretherapy CD8 clonality inversely correlated with its fold change after therapy.

V was shortened by 2 bases and J by 5 bases, with 7 bases between the two germline ends. This CDR3 is 12 amino acids long. Germline V CDR1 and CDR2: SGHVS, FQNEAQ. Using immunoSEQ multiplex PCR, the repertoire was profiled, and TCRdb retains in-frame clones only, with some absent. The table lists about 21,000 clones, roughly 84% of them singletons. Notes on this clone: The antigen is not known.

Time point given: 20-29 weeks after completion of therapy. The gene calls are TRBV7-8 and TRBJ2-7; D not resolved. Sequences were derived from CD8+ T cells from blood, sampled after autologous CMV-specific T cell therapy. The sequence was obtained from a human patient who had received a solid organ transplant and had CMV disease. Some T cells may originate from the graft donor. The CDR3 DNA is TGTGCCAGCAGCTTAACCGAAAACGAGCAGTACTTC. Translated, it gives CASSLTENEQYF.